This T cell receptor (beta chain) derives from a study of blood T cell repertoires in COVID-19 (dated by TCRdb to 2020 to 2022). Concerning the study at large: The collaborator samples originated in the United States, Italy and Spain and spanned the acute and convalescent phases of COVID-19. Where HLA class I and class II types were available, the types were taken from metadata supplied by the sample provider, not from assay-based typing. The material from the prospective study consisted of cDNA or gDNA derived from T cells, B-cell-depleted T cells, or PBMCs. The repertoires were released in a freely available public database meant as a resource for research on the immune response to SARS-CoV-2. Samples were obtained from the ongoing ImmuneRACE study (first 160 participants) and from 1,254 subjects provided by 6 global collaborators. A de-identified subject ID, COVID-19 status, age in years and sex were almost always included in the sample metadata. The dataset comprised deeply sampled blood TCRbeta repertoires from subjects exposed to, actively infected with, or recovered from COVID-19.

TCRbeta CDR3 regions were amplified from genomic DNA by means of the immunoSEQ Assay, a bias-controlled multiplex PCR. As for the authors' bioinformatics: Nucleated cell counts per sample were estimated from amplification of reference gene primers within the assay. To quantify the absolute abundance of each unique TCRbeta CDR3 rearrangement, sequence reads were collapsed and filtered. For each sample, productive Simpson clonality was calculated as the square root of Simpson's diversity index over productive rearrangements. The immuneACCESS repertoire file appears here via TCRdb, limited to in-frame rearrangements. These files lack a portion of the clones; in checked studies, under half of the deficit traces to unresolved V genes, and the cause of the others is not known. For V, J and clone size, that table is used; D and trimming come from the DNA. Within this sample are 110,000 to 150,000 clones, with 82% of them counted one time only. The ten biggest clones cover roughly 4% of the sample.

Here is what the overall study found, with its caveats: The quantity of clinical and demographic metadata differed by source and by participant and was supplied without curation.

Whole blood was collected in K2EDTA tubes by collaborating institutions according to the institutions' own protocols. For TCRbeta analysis, collaborators shipped samples as frozen whole blood, isolated PBMCs, or DNA extracted from either of those sample types. On this clone: Its antigen is unknown. There are no base qualities to consult, and no much larger clone falls within one base.

The CDR3 sequence holds 18 residues, the cysteine and phenylalanine included. The entry retains the CDR3 DNA only, 54 bases that are in frame from base 1. CDR1 and CDR2, per the germline V gene, are LGHNA and YNFKEQ. At the junction V is shortened by 4 bases and J by 0 bases, with 19 bases in between. The origin of this receptor is a woman aged 80 or older with acute or convalescent COVID-19. The chain is encoded by TRBV4-2 joined to TRBJ1-5, with TRBD1 tentatively as D gene (6 bases match). Sequencing was carried out using peripheral blood. The DNA sequence is as follows: TGTGCCAGCAGCCGCCTCGGAACAGGGATAGGTAGCAATCAGCCCCAGCATTTT. This is translated as CASSRLGTGIGSNQPQHF.